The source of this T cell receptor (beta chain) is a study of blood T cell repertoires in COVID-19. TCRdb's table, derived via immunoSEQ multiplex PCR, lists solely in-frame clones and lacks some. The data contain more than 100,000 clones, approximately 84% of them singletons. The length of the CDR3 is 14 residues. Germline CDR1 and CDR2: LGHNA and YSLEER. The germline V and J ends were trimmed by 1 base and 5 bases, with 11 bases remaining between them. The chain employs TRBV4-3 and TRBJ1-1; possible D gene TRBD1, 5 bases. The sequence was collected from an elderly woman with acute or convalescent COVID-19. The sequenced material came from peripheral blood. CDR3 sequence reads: CASSQVRGETEAFF. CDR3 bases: TGCGCCAGCAGCCAAGTTCGGGGGGAGACTGAAGCTTTCTTT.